One sample yielded the 3 T cell receptor beta chains listed below, sequenced in a study of cytomegalovirus exposure and HLA in healthy donors. The PCR had 60 Vbeta and 13 Jbeta primers. Clones were sequenced by immunoSEQ multiplex PCR, and TCRdb holds only the in-frame ones, with some missing. The repertoire holds 150,000 to 200,000 clones, with over 60% as singletons. The source material was PBMCs. These receptors all stem from a woman aged 45-60 years in good health and CMV-seronegative.

The rearrangement uses TRBV19 and TRBJ2-6; 8 bases agree with TRBD2. This CDR3 region has 15 residues. Germline CDR1 reads LNHDA; CDR2 reads SQIVND (reference sequence). V lost 9 bases to trimming and J lost 2 bases; unmatched junction nucleotides: 6. CDR3 sequence: CASSNGGAGANVLTF. The CDR3, as DNA: TGTGCCAGCTCGAACGGGGGGGCTGGGGCCAACGTCCTGACTTTC.

This sequence joins TRBV19 and TRBJ2-7, with TRBD1 matching over 10 bases. The CDR3 sequence is 14 residues long. J gave up 4 bases and V 5 bases, and 5 bases lay outside the gene matches. The germline V gene has CDR1 LNHDA and CDR2 SQIVND (reference sequence). Here the CDR3 reads CASSSRTGGYEQYF. The CDR3 nucleotides are TGTGCCAGTAGTTCAAGGACAGGGGGGTACGAGCAGTACTTC.

This clone was detected only once. The chain has TRBV27 and TRBJ2-3, with 9 positions matching TRBD2. Trimming at V came to 2 bases and at J to 2 bases, leaving 2 bases not matched to a gene. CDR1 MNHEY and CDR2 SMNVEV come from the germline V gene (reference sequence). This CDR3 has 15 residues. DNA for the CDR3: TGTGCCAGCAGTTTAGGCGGGGGGGCCACAGATACGCAGTATTTT. The encoded protein is CASSLGGGATDTQYF.